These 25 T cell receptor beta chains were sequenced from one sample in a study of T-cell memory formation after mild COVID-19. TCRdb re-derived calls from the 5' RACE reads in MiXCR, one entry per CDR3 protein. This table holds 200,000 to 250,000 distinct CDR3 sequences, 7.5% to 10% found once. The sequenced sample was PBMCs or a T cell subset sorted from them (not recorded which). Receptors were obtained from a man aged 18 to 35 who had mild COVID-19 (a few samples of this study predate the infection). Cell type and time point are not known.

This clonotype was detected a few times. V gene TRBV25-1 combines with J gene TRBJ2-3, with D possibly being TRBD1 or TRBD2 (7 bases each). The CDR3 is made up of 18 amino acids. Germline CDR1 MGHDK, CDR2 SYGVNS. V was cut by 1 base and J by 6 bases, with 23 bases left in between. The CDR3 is CASSELGGGVSSEDTQYF. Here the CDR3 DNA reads TGTGCCAGCAGTGAATTGGGAGGGGGCGTAAGTTCCGAGGATACGCAGTATTTT.

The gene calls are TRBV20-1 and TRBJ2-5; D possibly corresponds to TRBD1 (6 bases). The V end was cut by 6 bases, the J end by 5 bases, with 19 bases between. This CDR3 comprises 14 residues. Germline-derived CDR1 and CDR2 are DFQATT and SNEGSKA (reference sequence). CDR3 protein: CSAPPGQTGETQYF. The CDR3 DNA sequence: TGCAGTGCCCCGCCGGGACAAACTGGGGAGACCCAGTACTTC.

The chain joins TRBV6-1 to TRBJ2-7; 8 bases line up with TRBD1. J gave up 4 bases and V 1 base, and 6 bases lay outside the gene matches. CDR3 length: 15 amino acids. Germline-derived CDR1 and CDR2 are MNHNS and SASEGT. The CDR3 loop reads CASSEGQGTLYEQYF. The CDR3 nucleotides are TGTGCCAGCAGTGAAGGACAGGGGACACTTTACGAGCAGTACTTC.

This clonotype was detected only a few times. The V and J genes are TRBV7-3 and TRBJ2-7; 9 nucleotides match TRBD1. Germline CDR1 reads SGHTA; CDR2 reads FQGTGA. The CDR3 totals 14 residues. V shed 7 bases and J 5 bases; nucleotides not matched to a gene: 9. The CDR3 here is CASKPGTGNDEQYF. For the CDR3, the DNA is TGTGCCAGCAAACCCGGGACAGGGAATGACGAGCAGTACTTC.

CDR3 residues: CASSVLRDWGDYEQYV. CDR3 coding DNA: TGTGCCAGCAGCGTATTGCGGGATTGGGGGGACTACGAGCAGTACGTC. The V gene is TRBV9, the J gene TRBJ2-7; D is possibly TRBD2 (6 bases). Germline V gene sequence: CDR1 SGDLS, CDR2 YYNGEE. The CDR3 is made up of 16 amino acids. Trimming left V 1 base short and J 3 bases short, with 17 bases between.

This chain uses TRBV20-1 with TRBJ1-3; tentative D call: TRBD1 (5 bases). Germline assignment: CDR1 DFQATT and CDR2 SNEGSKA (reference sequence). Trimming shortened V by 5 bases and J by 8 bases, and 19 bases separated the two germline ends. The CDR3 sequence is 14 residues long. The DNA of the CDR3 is TGCAGTGCTGGGGCCCCGCTCTCGGGCGACACCATATATTTT. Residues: CSAGAPLSGDTIYF.

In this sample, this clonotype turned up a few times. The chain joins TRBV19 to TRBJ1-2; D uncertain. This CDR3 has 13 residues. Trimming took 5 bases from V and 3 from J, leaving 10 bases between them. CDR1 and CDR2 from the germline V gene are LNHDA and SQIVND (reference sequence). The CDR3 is CASSGAPDYGYTF. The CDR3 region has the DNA TGTGCCAGTAGTGGCGCTCCTGACTATGGCTACACCTTC.

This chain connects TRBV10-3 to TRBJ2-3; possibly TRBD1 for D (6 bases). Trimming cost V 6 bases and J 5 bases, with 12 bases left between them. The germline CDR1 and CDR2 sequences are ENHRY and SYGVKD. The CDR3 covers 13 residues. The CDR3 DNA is TGTGCCATCAGAATCCGGGACAAAGATACGCAGTATTTT. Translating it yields CAIRIRDKDTQYF.

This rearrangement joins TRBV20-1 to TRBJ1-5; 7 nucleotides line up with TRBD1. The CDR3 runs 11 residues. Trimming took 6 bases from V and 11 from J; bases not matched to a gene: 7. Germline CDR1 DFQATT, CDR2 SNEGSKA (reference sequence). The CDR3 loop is CSARGQKAQHF. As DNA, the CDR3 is TGCAGTGCCAGGGGACAGAAGGCCCAGCATTTT.

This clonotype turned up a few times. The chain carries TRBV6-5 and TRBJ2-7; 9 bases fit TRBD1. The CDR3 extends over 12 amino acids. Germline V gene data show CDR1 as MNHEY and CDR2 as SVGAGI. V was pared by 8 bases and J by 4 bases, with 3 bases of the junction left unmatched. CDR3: CASRDRVYEQYF. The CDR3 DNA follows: TGTGCCAGCCGGGACAGGGTGTACGAGCAGTACTTC.

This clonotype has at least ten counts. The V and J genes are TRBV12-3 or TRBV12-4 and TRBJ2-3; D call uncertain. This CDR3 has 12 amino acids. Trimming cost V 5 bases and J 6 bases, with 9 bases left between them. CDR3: CASSPRLDTQYF. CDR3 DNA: TGTGCCAGCAGTCCTCGTCTGGATACGCAGTATTTT.

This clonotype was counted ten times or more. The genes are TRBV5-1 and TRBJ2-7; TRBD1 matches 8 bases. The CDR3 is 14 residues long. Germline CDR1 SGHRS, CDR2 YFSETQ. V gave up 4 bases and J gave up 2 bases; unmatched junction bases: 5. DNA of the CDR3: TGCGCCAGCAGCACGGACAGGGTTACCTACGAGCAGTACTTC. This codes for CASSTDRVTYEQYF.

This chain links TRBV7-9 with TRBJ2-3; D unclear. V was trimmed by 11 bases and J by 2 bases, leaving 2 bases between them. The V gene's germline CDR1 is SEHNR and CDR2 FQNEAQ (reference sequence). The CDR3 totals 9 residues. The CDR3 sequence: CAVTDTQYF. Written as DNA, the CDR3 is TGTGCCGTCACAGATACGCAGTATTTT.

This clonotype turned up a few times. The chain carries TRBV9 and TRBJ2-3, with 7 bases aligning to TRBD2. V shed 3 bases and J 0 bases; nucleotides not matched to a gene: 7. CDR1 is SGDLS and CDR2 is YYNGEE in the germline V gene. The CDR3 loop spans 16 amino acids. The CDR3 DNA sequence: TGTGCCAGCAGCGCAACCGGGGGAGGGAGCACAGATACGCAGTATTTT. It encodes CASSATGGGSTDTQYF. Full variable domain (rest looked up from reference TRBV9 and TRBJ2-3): DSGVTQTPKHLITATGQRVTLRCSPRSGDLSVYWYQQSLDQGLQFLIQYYNGEERAKGNILERFSAQQFPDLHSELNLSSLELGDSALYFCASSATGGGSTDTQYFGPGTRLTVL.

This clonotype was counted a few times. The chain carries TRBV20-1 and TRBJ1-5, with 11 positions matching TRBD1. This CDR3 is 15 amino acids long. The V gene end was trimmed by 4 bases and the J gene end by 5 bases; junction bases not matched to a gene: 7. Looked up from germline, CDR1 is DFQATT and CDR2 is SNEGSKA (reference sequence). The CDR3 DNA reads TGCAGTGCTACCACCGGGACAGGGGGATATCAGCCCCAGCATTTT. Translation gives CSATTGTGGYQPQHF.

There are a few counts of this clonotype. CDR3 protein: CSARTMGANVYEQYV. DNA for the CDR3: TGCAGTGCCAGAACCATGGGGGCCAATGTTTACGAGCAGTACGTC. V usage is TRBV20-1 and J usage is TRBJ2-7, with TRBD1 as a possible D gene (6 bases). Trimming stripped 6 bases from V and 4 bases from J, with 22 bases between. The CDR3 has 15 amino acids. The germline V gene encodes CDR1 DFQATT and CDR2 SNEGSKA (reference sequence).

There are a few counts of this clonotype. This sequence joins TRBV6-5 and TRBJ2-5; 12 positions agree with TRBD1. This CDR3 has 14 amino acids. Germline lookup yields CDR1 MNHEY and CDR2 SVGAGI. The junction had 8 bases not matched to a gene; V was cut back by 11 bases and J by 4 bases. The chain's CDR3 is CAVSRDRGLETQYF. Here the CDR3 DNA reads TGTGCCGTCAGCCGGGACAGGGGGCTAGAGACCCAGTACTTC.

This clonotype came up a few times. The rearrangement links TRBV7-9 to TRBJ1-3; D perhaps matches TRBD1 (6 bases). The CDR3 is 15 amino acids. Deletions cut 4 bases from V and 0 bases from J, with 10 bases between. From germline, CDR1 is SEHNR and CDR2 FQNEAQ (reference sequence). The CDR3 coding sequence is TGTGCCAGCAGCTCAGCAGGGGACTCTGGAAACACCATATATTTT. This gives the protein CASSSAGDSGNTIYF. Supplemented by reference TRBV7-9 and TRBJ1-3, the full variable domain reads DTGVSQNPRHKITKRGQNVTFRCDPISEHNRLYWYRQTLGQGPEFLTYFQNEAQLEKSRLLSDRFSAERPKGSFSTLEIQRTEQGDSAMYLCASSSAGDSGNTIYFGEGSWLTVV.

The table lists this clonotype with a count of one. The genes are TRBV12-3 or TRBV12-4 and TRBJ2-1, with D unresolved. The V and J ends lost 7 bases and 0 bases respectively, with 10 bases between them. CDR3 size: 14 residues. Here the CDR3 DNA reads TGTGCCAGCATTTCGCACAGCTCCTACAATGAGCAGTTCTTC. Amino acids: CASISHSSYNEQFF.

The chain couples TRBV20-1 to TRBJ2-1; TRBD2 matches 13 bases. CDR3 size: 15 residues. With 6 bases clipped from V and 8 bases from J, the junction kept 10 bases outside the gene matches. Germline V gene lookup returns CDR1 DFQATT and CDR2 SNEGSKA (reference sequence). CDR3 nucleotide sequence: TGCAGTGCCCCGACCGGGACTAGCGGGATCGATGAGCAGTTCTTC. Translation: CSAPTGTSGIDEQFF.

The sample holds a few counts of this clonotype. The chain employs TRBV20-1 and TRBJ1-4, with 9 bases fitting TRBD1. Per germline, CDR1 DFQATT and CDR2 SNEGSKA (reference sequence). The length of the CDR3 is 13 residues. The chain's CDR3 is CSQADRGNEKLFF. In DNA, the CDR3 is TGCAGCCAAGCGGACAGGGGTAATGAAAAACTGTTTTTT.

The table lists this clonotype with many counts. The CDR3, as DNA: TGTGCCATCAGCCGGACTAGCGGGGGGGAGACCCAGTACTTC. This gives the protein CAISRTSGGETQYF. The chain employs TRBV10-3 and TRBJ2-5, with 14 bases lining up with TRBD2. J gave up 5 bases and V 6 bases, and 2 bases lay outside the gene matches. Per the germline V gene, CDR1 is ENHRY and CDR2 is SYGVKD. The CDR3 totals 14 residues.

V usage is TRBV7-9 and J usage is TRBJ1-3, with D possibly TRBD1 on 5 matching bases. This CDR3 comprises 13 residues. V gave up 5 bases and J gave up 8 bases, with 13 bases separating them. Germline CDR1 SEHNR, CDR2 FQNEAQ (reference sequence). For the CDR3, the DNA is TGTGCCAGCAGCCTCGACCAGGGATACACCATATATTTT. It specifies CASSLDQGYTIYF.

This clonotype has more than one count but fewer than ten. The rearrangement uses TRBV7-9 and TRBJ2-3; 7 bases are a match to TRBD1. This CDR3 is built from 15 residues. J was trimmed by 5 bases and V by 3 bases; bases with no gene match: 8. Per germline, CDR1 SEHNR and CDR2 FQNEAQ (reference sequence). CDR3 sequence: CASSFGQGVKDTQYF. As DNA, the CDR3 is TGTGCCAGCAGCTTTGGGCAGGGGGTCAAAGATACGCAGTATTTT.

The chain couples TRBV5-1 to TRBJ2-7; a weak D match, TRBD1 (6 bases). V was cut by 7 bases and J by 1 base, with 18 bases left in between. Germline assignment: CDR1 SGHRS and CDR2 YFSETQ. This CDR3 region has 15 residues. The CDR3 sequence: CASSPGHELSYEQYF. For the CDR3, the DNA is TGCGCCAGCTCTCCGGGACACGAACTTTCCTACGAGCAGTACTTC.